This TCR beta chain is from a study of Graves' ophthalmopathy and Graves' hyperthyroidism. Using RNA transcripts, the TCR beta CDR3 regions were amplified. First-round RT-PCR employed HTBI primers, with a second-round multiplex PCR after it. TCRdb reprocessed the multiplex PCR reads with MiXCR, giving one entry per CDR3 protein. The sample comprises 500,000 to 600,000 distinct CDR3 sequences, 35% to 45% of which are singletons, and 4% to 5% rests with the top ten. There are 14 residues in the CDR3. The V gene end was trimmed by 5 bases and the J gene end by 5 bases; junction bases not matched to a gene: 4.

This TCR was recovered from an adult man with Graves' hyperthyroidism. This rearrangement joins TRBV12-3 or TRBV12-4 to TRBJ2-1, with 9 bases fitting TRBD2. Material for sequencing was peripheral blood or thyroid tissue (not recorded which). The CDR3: CASSGTSRHNEQFF. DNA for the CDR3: TGTGCCAGCAGTGGGACTAGCCGACACAATGAGCAGTTCTTC.